One T cell receptor beta chain is described in this entry. Its target is unknown. Germline V gene lookup returns CDR1 MNHNS and CDR2 SASEGT. The CDR3 runs 15 residues. Trimming took 2 bases from V and 2 from J, leaving 10 bases between them. Although they were nominally healthy when sampled, donors likely had unrecorded immune exposures. The data originate from a study of cytomegalovirus exposure and HLA in healthy donors. PCR primers comprised 60 Vbeta and 13 Jbeta primers. Repertoires were generated with immunoSEQ multiplex PCR, while TCRdb's copy carries only in-frame clones and drops some. The sample contains fewer than 350,000 clones, roughly 90% of which appear only once. Findings and limits, study-wide: Sequencing likely generated an artifact that appeared as a cluster of highly shared sequence variants. Altogether, about 160 TCR beta chains were recorded as cytomegalovirus-associated. There were several of the most significant clusters that appeared linked to common viral pathogens in a later analysis.

Sequencing was done on a sample of PBMCs. The origin of this receptor is a woman under 30 in good health and CMV-seronegative. The chain carries TRBV6-1 and TRBJ1-3; no definite D call. This CDR3 reads CASSEYAATGNTIYF. The CDR3 DNA sequence: TGTGCCAGCAGTGAATATGCGGCTACTGGAAACACCATATATTTT.